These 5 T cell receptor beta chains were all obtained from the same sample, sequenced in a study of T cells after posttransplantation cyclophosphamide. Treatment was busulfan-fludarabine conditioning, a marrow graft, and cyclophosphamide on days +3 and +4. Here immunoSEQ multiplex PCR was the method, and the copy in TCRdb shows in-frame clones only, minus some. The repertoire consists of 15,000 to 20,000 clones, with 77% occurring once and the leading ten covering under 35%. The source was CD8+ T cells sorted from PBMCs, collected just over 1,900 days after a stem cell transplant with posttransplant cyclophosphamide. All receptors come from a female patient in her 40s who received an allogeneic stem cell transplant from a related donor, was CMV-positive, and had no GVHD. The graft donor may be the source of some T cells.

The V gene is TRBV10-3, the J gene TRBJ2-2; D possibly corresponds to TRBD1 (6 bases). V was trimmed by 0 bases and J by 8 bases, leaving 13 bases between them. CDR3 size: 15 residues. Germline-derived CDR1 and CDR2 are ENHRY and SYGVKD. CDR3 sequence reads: CAISESSTGKGELFF. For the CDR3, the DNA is TGTGCCATCAGTGAGTCGAGTACAGGGAAAGGGGAGCTGTTTTTT.

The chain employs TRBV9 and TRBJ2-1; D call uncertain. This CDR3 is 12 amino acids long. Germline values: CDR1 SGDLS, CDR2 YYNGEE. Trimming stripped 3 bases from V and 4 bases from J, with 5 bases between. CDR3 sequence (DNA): TGTGCCAGCAGCGATTATTACAATGAGCAGTTCTTC. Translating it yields CASSDYYNEQFF.

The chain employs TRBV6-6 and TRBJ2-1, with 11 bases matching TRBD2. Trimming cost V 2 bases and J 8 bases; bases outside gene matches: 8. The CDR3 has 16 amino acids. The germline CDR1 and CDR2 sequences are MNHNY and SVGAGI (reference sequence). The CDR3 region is CASSYDHSGGADEQFF. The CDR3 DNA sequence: TGTGCCAGCAGTTACGATCATAGCGGGGGGGCGGATGAGCAGTTCTTC.

CDR3 region: CASSLGTSGNKNIQYF. Written as DNA, the CDR3 is TGTGCCAGCAGCTTGGGGACTAGCGGGAACAAAAACATTCAGTACTTC. The chain combines TRBV7-6 with TRBJ2-4; TRBD2 matches 13 bases. The CDR3 length is 16 residues. The V segment lost 3 bases and the J segment 3 bases; nucleotides outside the gene matches: 2. The germline V gene has CDR1 SGHVS and CDR2 FNYEAQ.

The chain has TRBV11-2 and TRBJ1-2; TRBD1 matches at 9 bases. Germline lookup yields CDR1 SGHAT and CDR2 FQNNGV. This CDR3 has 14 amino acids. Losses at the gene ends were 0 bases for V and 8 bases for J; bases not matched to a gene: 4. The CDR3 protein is CASSLDGTGMGYTF. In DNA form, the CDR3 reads TGTGCCAGCAGCTTAGATGGGACAGGGATGGGCTACACCTTC.